This T cell receptor beta chain was identified in a study of cytomegalovirus exposure and HLA in healthy donors. In the case of this clone: Its antigen remains unknown.

Study outcomes and limitations: 164 TCR beta chains were listed as cytomegalovirus-associated. Reportedly, a later analysis found an Asian-associated ancestry cluster had fewer N-insertions than the roughly 670-donor mean. One cluster of highly shared sequence variants probably arose as a sequencing artifact.

The PCR contained 60 Vbeta and 13 Jbeta primers. The table came from immunoSEQ multiplex PCR; TCRdb's copy has only in-frame clones and leaves some out. Found here are some 190,000 clones, about 80% of them singletons; the top ten hold around 3.6%. The receptor was derived from a man aged 40-55 years in good health and CMV-seropositive. The sample taken for sequencing was PBMCs.

In nucleotides, the CDR3 is TGCGCCAGCAGCTTCCGCGGTGGCTATGGCTACACCTTC. The encoded protein is CASSFRGGYGYTF. V and J are TRBV5-1 and TRBJ1-2, with D unclear. CDR3 size: 13 residues. Germline V gives CDR1 SGHRS, CDR2 YFSETQ. V gave up 2 bases and J gave up 4 bases, with 9 bases separating them.